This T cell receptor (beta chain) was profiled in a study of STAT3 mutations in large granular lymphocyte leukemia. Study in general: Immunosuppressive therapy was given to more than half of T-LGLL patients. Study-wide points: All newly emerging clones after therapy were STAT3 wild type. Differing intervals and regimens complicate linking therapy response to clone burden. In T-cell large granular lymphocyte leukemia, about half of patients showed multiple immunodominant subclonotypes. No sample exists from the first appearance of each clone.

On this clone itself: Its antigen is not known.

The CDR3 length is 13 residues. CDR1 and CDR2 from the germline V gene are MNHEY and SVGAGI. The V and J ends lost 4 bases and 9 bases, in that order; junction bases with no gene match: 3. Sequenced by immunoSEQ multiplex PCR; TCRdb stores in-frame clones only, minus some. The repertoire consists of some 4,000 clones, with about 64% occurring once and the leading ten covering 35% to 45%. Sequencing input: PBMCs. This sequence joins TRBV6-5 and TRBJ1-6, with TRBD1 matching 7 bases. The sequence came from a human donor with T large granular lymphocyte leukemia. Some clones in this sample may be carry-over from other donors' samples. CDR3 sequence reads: CASSSRQGSPLHF. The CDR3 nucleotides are TGTGCCAGCAGTTCCCGACAGGGTTCACCCCTCCACTTT.